A single sample gave rise to the 18 T cell receptor beta chains below, sequenced in a study of T cell changes during pregnancy in multiple sclerosis. The method was immunoSEQ multiplex PCR; TCRdb's version includes in-frame clones alone and lacks a portion of them. The profile shows 85,000 to 120,000 clones, 75% to 95% of them singletons. The sample was peripheral blood, taken before pregnancy. The origin of the receptors is a female donor with multiple sclerosis, enrolled in a pregnancy study.

This sequence joins TRBV6-1 and TRBJ1-3, with unresolved D. V was cut by 6 bases and J by 4 bases, with 13 bases left in between. From germline, CDR1 is MNHNS and CDR2 SASEGT. This CDR3 has 14 amino acids. The DNA for the CDR3 is TGTGCCAGCAGCGTCGGGAAAGGAGGAAACACCATATATTTT. This gives the protein CASSVGKGGNTIYF.

The chain couples TRBV7-9 to TRBJ2-3; tentatively, D is TRBD1 (6 bases). This CDR3 region has 16 residues. The ends were cut back, 3 bases at V and 5 bases at J, with 18 bases in the middle. The V gene's germline CDR1 is SEHNR and CDR2 FQNEAQ (reference sequence). CDR3 coding DNA: TGTGCCAGCAGCTTTCAGGGGAGAGCAAAAAAAGATACGCAGTATTTT. Its protein is CASSFQGRAKKDTQYF.

The rearrangement joins TRBV7-9 to TRBJ1-2, with 10 bases aligning to TRBD1. The J segment lost 1 base and the V segment lost 5 bases, leaving 4 bases of the junction unmatched. The germline V gene encodes CDR1 SEHNR and CDR2 FQNEAQ (reference sequence). The CDR3 runs to 15 residues. CDR3 sequence reads: CASSPWDRGNYGYTF. The CDR3 nucleotides read TGTGCCAGCAGCCCCTGGGACAGGGGTAACTATGGCTACACCTTC.

The gene calls are TRBV5-6 and TRBJ1-4, with D hard to call. Trimming left V 4 bases short and J 3 bases short, with 10 bases between. From germline, CDR1 is SGHDT and CDR2 YYEEEE. CDR3 length: 14 amino acids. The CDR3 nucleotides read TGTGCCAGCAGCCGGGATTTGGCTAATGAAAAACTGTTTTTT. This sequence encodes CASSRDLANEKLFF.

The rearrangement links TRBV10-2 to TRBJ2-7; 8 nucleotides line up with TRBD2. Germline V CDR1 and CDR2: WSHSY, SAAADI. This CDR3 is built from 14 residues. The V gene end was trimmed by 3 bases and the J gene end by 2 bases; junction bases not matched to a gene: 3. CDR3 nucleotide sequence: TGCGCCAGCAGTGAAATTAGCGGGACCTACGAGCAGTACTTC. Its translation is CASSEISGTYEQYF.

The chain carries TRBV2 and TRBJ1-2; 8 bases map to TRBD1. The CDR3 is 14 amino acids. The junction had 13 bases not matched to a gene; V was cut back by 9 bases and J by 7 bases. Germline V gene lookup returns CDR1 SNHLY and CDR2 FYNNEI. CDR3 protein: CASKGVRGHLGYTF. DNA for the CDR3: TGTGCCAGTAAGGGGGTCAGGGGGCATCTTGGCTACACCTTC.

The rearrangement joins TRBV5-6 to TRBJ1-1; D is uncertain. CDR1 and CDR2 from the germline V gene are SGHDT and YYEEEE. This CDR3 contains 15 residues. V shed 4 bases and J shed 3 bases, with 16 bases lying between them. DNA for the CDR3: TGTGCCAGCAGCACCTTAACAGTAACTTACACTGAAGCTTTCTTT. This encodes CASSTLTVTYTEAFF.

Only one count was recorded for this clone. The chain employs TRBV4-1 and TRBJ2-7, with D possibly TRBD2 on 6 matching bases. The V and J ends lost 0 bases and 2 bases respectively, with 8 bases between them. Germline V gene data show CDR1 as MGHRA and CDR2 as YSYEKL. This CDR3 is 14 amino acids long. For the CDR3, the DNA is TGCGCCAGCAGCCAAGATGGGGAGGCCTACGAGCAGTACTTC. Translating gives CASSQDGEAYEQYF.

This chain links TRBV6-5 with TRBJ2-7, with TRBD1 identical over 7 bases. V lost 6 bases, J lost 2 bases, and 4 bases stayed unmatched. The CDR3 has 13 residues. CDR1 and CDR2 from the germline V gene are MNHEY and SVGAGI. CDR3 DNA sequence: TGTGCCAGCAGCAGGGACAGAACCTACGAGCAGTACTTC. Its protein is CASSRDRTYEQYF.

The chain joins TRBV28 to TRBJ1-1; 7 bases line up with TRBD1. The length of the CDR3 is 13 residues. J gave up 8 bases and V 6 bases, and 9 bases lay outside the gene matches. Germline lookup yields CDR1 MDHEN and CDR2 SYDVKM. CDR3 bases: TGTGCCAGCAGAGTTGCAGGGGGACGCGAAGCTTTCTTT. Amino acid sequence: CASRVAGGREAFF.

The V call is TRBV19, the J call TRBJ1-1, with TRBD1 identical over 8 bases. The CDR3 is 17 amino acids. Germline loops: CDR1 LNHDA, CDR2 SQIVND (reference sequence). V was pared by 3 bases and J by 1 base, with 10 bases of the junction left unmatched. The CDR3 is CASSIGRGGQGNTEAFF. CDR3 coding DNA: TGTGCCAGTAGTATCGGTCGGGGCGGACAGGGGAACACTGAAGCTTTCTTT. Full variable domain (remainder filled in from reference TRBV19 and TRBJ1-1): DGGITQSPKYLFRKEGQNVTLSCEQNLNHDAMYWYRQDPGQGLRLIYYSQIVNDFQKGDIAEGYSVSREKKESFPLTVTSAQKNPTAFYLCASSIGRGGQGNTEAFFGQGTRLTVV.

CDR3 DNA sequence: TGTGCCAGCAGCCCCCGGGACTACCAAGAGACCCAGTACTTC. Its translation is CASSPRDYQETQYF. V usage is TRBV7-9 and J usage is TRBJ2-5; a possible D gene is TRBD2 (6 bases). Trimming cost V 5 bases and J 0 bases, with 10 bases left between them. Per germline, CDR1 SEHNR and CDR2 FQNEAQ (reference sequence). The CDR3 runs 14 residues.

The CDR3 region is CASSRREGYEQFF. As DNA, the CDR3 is TGTGCCAGCAGCCGCCGTGAGGGCTATGAGCAGTTCTTC. V and J are TRBV6-5 and TRBJ2-1, with a possible D match to TRBD2 (5 bases). Germline CDR1 MNHEY, CDR2 SVGAGI. The V gene lost 6 bases and the J gene lost 8 bases, with 14 bases spanning the gap. CDR3 length: 13 residues.

A single count supports this clone. The V and J genes are TRBV20-1 and TRBJ1-2; tentatively, D is TRBD1 (5 bases). Trimming removed 3 bases at V and 8 bases at J, with 10 bases between. The CDR3 length is 11 residues. Per the germline V gene, CDR1 is DFQATT and CDR2 is SNEGSKA (reference sequence). In DNA, the CDR3 is TGCAGTGCTAGGAAGGGGCCCGGCTACACCTTC. Amino acids: CSARKGPGYTF.

The chain combines TRBV5-1 with TRBJ1-1; 9 nucleotides agree with TRBD1. The V gene end was trimmed by 1 base and the J gene end by 9 bases; junction bases not matched to a gene: 7. Germline assignment: CDR1 SGHRS and CDR2 YFSETQ. The CDR3 sequence is 14 residues long. CDR3 amino acids: CASSLLGQGVKAFF. The CDR3 region has the DNA TGCGCCAGCAGCTTGCTGGGACAGGGCGTAAAAGCTTTCTTT.

The chain has TRBV28 and TRBJ2-3, with D perhaps TRBD1 (6 bases). The CDR3 is 15 residues long. Trimming removed 6 bases from V and 4 bases from J, with 17 bases in between. Germline V lookup: CDR1 MDHEN, CDR2 SYDVKM. The chain's CDR3 is CASSSRGPAADTQYF. The CDR3 nucleotides read TGTGCCAGCAGCTCCAGGGGACCCGCCGCAGATACGCAGTATTTT.

In its sample, this clone was seen a few times. The rearrangement links TRBV9 to TRBJ1-5, with D perhaps matching TRBD1 (6 bases). V was trimmed by 7 bases and J by 0 bases, leaving 8 bases between them. CDR3 length equals 13 residues. Germline V gene lookup returns CDR1 SGDLS and CDR2 YYNGEE. In DNA form, the CDR3 reads TGTGCCAGCCTACAGGGTAGCAATCAGCCCCAGCATTTT. Amino acid sequence: CASLQGSNQPQHF.

CDR3: CASSSPRIEAFF. CDR3 sequence (DNA): TGTGCCAGCAGTAGCCCTAGGATTGAAGCTTTCTTT. The rearrangement joins TRBV2 to TRBJ1-1; D gene ambiguous. Germline V gene sequence: CDR1 SNHLY, CDR2 FYNNEI. The V gene lost 5 bases and the J gene lost 7 bases, with 11 bases spanning the gap. The CDR3 totals 12 residues.